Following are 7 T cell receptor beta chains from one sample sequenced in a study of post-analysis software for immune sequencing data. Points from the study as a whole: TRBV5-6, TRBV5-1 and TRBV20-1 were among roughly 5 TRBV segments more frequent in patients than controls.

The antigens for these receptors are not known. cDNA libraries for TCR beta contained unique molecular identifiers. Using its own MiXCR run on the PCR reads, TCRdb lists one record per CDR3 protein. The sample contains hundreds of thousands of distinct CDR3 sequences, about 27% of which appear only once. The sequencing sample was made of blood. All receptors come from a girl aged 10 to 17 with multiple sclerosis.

The CDR3 DNA sequence: TGTGCCAGCAGCCGTAGCGGGGGGCTCATCAGAGATACGCAGTATTTT. Its translation: CASSRSGGLIRDTQYF. The gene calls are TRBV6-5 and TRBJ2-3, with TRBD2 matching over 10 bases. The CDR3 contains 16 residues. Trimming removed 6 bases from V and 5 bases from J; junction bases left unmatched: 11. CDR1 and CDR2 (germline): MNHEY, SVGAGI.

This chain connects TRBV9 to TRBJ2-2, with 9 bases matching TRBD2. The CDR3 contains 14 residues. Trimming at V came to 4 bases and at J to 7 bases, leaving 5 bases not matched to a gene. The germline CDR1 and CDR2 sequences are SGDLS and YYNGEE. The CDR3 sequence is CASSPGLAIGELFF. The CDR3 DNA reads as TGTGCCAGCAGCCCGGGACTAGCTATCGGGGAGCTGTTTTTT.

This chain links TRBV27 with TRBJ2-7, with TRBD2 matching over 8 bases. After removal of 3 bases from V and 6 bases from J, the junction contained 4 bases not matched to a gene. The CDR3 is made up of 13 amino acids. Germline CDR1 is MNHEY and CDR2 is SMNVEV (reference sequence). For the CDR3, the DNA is TGTGCCAGCAGTTTCGGGGGGGAGGCCGAGCAGTACTTC. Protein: CASSFGGEAEQYF.

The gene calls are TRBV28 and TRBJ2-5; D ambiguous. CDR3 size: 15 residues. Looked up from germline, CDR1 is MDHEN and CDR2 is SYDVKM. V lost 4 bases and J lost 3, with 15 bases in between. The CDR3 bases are TGTGCCAGCAGTTCGGGCCTTGGGGAAAAAGAGACCCAGTACTTC. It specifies CASSSGLGEKETQYF.

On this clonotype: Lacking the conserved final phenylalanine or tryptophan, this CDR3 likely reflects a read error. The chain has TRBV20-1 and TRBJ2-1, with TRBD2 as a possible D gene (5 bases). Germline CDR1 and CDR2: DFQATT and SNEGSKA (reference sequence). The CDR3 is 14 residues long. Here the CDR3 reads CSGTGISSYNEQFV. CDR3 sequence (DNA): TGCTCTGGTACGGGGATTAGCTCCTACAATGAGCAGTTCGTC.

CDR3 in amino acids: CASSQELAGGVKTQYF. CDR3 in DNA: TGTGCCAGCAGCCAAGAACTAGCGGGCGGGGTAAAGACCCAGTACTTC. The chain couples TRBV4-2 to TRBJ2-5; TRBD2 agrees at 9 bases. Germline loops: CDR1 LGHNA, CDR2 YNFKEQ. The J segment lost 6 bases and the V segment lost 0 bases, leaving 8 bases of the junction unmatched. The CDR3 is 16 amino acids.

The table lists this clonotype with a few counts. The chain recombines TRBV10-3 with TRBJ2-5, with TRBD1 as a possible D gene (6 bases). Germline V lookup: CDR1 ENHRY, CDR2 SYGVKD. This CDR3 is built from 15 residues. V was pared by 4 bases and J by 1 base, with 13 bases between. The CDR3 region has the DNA TGTGCCATCAGTGGCGTAAACAGGGCCCAAGAGACCCAGTACTTC. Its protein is CAISGVNRAQETQYF.